Listed here are 22 T cell receptor beta chains from one sample, sequenced in a study of blood T cell repertoires in COVID-19. Measured with immunoSEQ multiplex PCR; TCRdb has only the in-frame clones, and not every one. The sample includes about 220,000 clones, approximately 80% of them seen just once. Sample: peripheral blood. These receptors were taken from a woman aged 55-70 years who had recovered from COVID-19.

This chain uses TRBV19 with TRBJ2-4; D is perhaps TRBD2 (6 bases). In germline, CDR1 is LNHDA, CDR2 SQIVND (reference sequence). V dropped 1 base and J dropped 3 bases, with 10 bases sitting between them. This CDR3 comprises 15 residues. The CDR3 loop reads CASSIGGKGKNIQYF. For the CDR3, the DNA is TGTGCCAGTAGTATAGGCGGGAAAGGCAAAAACATTCAGTACTTC.

The chain combines TRBV5-1 with TRBJ1-1, with a weak D call TRBD1 (5 bases). The CDR3 extends over 15 amino acids. Trimming took 2 bases from V and 1 from J, leaving 12 bases between them. CDR1 and CDR2 from the germline V gene are SGHRS and YFSETQ. The CDR3 DNA is TGCGCCAGCAGCTTCGGACGGGGGTCGAACACTGAAGCTTTCTTT. Its protein is CASSFGRGSNTEAFF.

Only a few counts were recorded for this clone. The chain recombines TRBV10-1 with TRBJ1-4, with 12 bases lining up with TRBD1. The CDR3 contains 16 residues. CDR1 is WNHNN and CDR2 is SYGVQD in the germline V gene (reference sequence). The V segment lost 3 bases and the J segment 7 bases; nucleotides outside the gene matches: 6. The chain's CDR3 is CASSDGTGGIGEKLFF. The CDR3 DNA reads as TGCGCCAGCAGTGATGGGACAGGGGGCATTGGTGAAAAACTGTTTTTT.

This chain uses TRBV27 with TRBJ2-3, with 9 bases lining up with TRBD2. Trimming cost V 5 bases and J 2 bases; bases outside gene matches: 5. The CDR3 runs to 15 residues. From germline, CDR1 is MNHEY and CDR2 SMNVEV (reference sequence). The CDR3 nucleotides read TGTGCCAGCAGTGCAAGCGGGGGGTCCACAGATACGCAGTATTTT. Translated: CASSASGGSTDTQYF.

The V gene is TRBV5-6, the J gene TRBJ2-3, with 11 nucleotides matching TRBD1. CDR1 and CDR2 (germline): SGHDT, YYEEEE. The CDR3 has 16 amino acids. Germline trimming cut 4 bases from V and 2 bases from J; bases unmatched to any gene: 6. This CDR3 is CASSRRDRGITDTQYF. The CDR3 DNA reads TGTGCCAGCAGCCGAAGGGACAGGGGGATCACAGATACGCAGTATTTT.

CDR3 sequence (DNA): TGTGCCACCCTACGATTCGACAGGGGCGGCTACACCTTC. Its translation is CATLRFDRGGYTF. The chain links TRBV10-3 to TRBJ1-2; 8 bases line up with TRBD1. The germline V gene has CDR1 ENHRY and CDR2 SYGVKD. The ends lost 10 bases at V and 8 bases at J; junction bases unmatched: 12. The CDR3 consists of 13 residues.

CDR3 DNA: TGTGCCAGCAGCGTAGAACGGGGCTCCTACGAGCAGTACTTC. Protein: CASSVERGSYEQYF. V usage is TRBV9 and J usage is TRBJ2-7, with D perhaps TRBD2 (5 bases). There are 14 residues in the CDR3. Between the trimmed V and J ends, which lost 0 bases and 0 bases, there was a span of 7 bases. Germline V gene lookup returns CDR1 SGDLS and CDR2 YYNGEE.

Comment on this clone: One end of the junction fails to match germline, which may point to a read error. This sequence joins TRBV7-7 and TRBJ2-1; 8 bases map to TRBD2. The V gene's germline CDR1 is SSHAT and CDR2 FNYEAQ (reference sequence). The CDR3 consists of 15 residues. CDR3 in DNA: TGTGCTAGCAGCCCGAGCGGGGGAATCCCCAATGAGCAGTTCTTC. This translates into CASSPSGGIPNEQFF.

The chain couples TRBV13 to TRBJ2-7, with D hard to call. Trimming took 5 bases from V and 0 from J, leaving 5 bases between them. The CDR3 length is 12 residues. Germline-derived CDR1 and CDR2 are PRHDT and FYEKMQ (reference sequence). The CDR3 DNA is TGTGCCAGCAGCCTCTCCTCCTACGAGCAGTACTTC. As protein: CASSLSSYEQYF.

This chain connects TRBV11-3 to TRBJ2-2, with 8 bases matching TRBD2. The CDR3 sequence is 17 residues long. The V segment lost 1 base and the J segment 9 bases; nucleotides outside the gene matches: 13. The V gene's germline CDR1 is SGHNT and CDR2 YENEEA. CDR3 loop: CASSLGHGGGRRRELFF. CDR3 coding DNA: TGTGCCAGCAGCTTAGGACACGGGGGGGGCCGGAGAAGGGAGCTGTTTTTT.

The V and J genes are TRBV5-4 and TRBJ2-5; 10 bases line up with TRBD1. The germline gives CDR1 SGHNT, CDR2 YYREEE (reference sequence). CDR3 length: 14 amino acids. The trim removed 6 bases at V and 5 bases at J, leaving 7 bases unmatched. The CDR3 sequence: CASTTRGQGETQYF. The CDR3 nucleotides are TGTGCCAGCACCACGCGGGGACAGGGGGAGACCCAGTACTTC.

The gene calls are TRBV18 and TRBJ1-5; TRBD1 matches 9 bases. Looked up from germline, CDR1 is KGHSH and CDR2 is LQKENI. Trimming removed 4 bases from V and 5 bases from J; junction bases left unmatched: 6. This CDR3 has 15 amino acids. The CDR3 DNA is TGTGCCAGCTCACAGGGACAGGGCGCCTATCAGCCCCAGCATTTT. Encoded protein: CASSQGQGAYQPQHF.

CDR3 loop: CASSPTSGGARNEQFF. CDR3 DNA sequence: TGTGCCAGCAGCCCTACTAGCGGGGGGGCCAGGAATGAGCAGTTCTTC. The chain links TRBV5-4 to TRBJ2-1; TRBD2 agrees at 13 bases. The V gene end was trimmed by 4 bases and the J gene end by 7 bases; junction bases not matched to a gene: 8. The CDR3 covers 16 residues. Germline CDR1 SGHNT, CDR2 YYREEE (reference sequence). Looking up the rest from reference TRBV5-4 and TRBJ2-1 gives the full variable domain: ETGVTQSPTHLIKTRGQQVTLRCSSQSGHNTVSWYQQALGQGPQFIFQYYREEENGRGNFPPRFSGLQFPNYSSELNVNALELDDSALYLCASSPTSGGARNEQFFGPGTRLTVL.

This chain connects TRBV25-1 to TRBJ2-3; TRBD2 aligns across 9 bases. V lost 2 bases and J lost 5; bases outside the gene matches: 8. The germline V gene has CDR1 MGHDK and CDR2 SYGVNS. The CDR3 is 16 residues long. The CDR3 bases are TGTGCCAGCAGTGAAGGTGCGGGGGGGCCAGGAGATACGCAGTATTTT. Translation gives CASSEGAGGPGDTQYF.

V gene TRBV6-5 combines with J gene TRBJ2-7; weak D call: TRBD2 (6 bases). The length of the CDR3 is 13 residues. V was trimmed by 4 bases and J by 3 bases, leaving 10 bases between them. Germline V gene lookup returns CDR1 MNHEY and CDR2 SVGAGI. The CDR3 sequence: CASSSTSVYEQYF. In nucleotides, the CDR3 is TGTGCCAGCAGTTCGACTAGTGTCTACGAGCAGTACTTC.

The V and J genes are TRBV7-9 and TRBJ1-2; 7 bases match TRBD1. The germline V gene has CDR1 SEHNR and CDR2 FQNEAQ (reference sequence). V was pared by 5 bases and J by 4 bases, with 4 bases of the junction left unmatched. The CDR3 is 13 amino acids. Here the CDR3 reads CASSPGTVYGYTF. CDR3 in DNA: TGTGCCAGCAGCCCCGGGACAGTCTATGGCTACACCTTC.

The chain combines TRBV19 with TRBJ1-2, with 8 nucleotides matching TRBD1. The V gene end was trimmed by 3 bases and the J gene end by 8 bases; junction bases not matched to a gene: 5. Germline loops: CDR1 LNHDA, CDR2 SQIVND (reference sequence). The CDR3 is made up of 13 amino acids. CDR3 in DNA: TGTGCCAGTAGTATGACAGGGGTTGGCGGCTACACCTTC. It translates to CASSMTGVGGYTF.

The chain has TRBV19 and TRBJ2-3; 9 positions match TRBD2. The CDR3 contains 14 residues. Losses at the gene ends were 6 bases for V and 4 bases for J; bases not matched to a gene: 5. Germline V CDR1 and CDR2: LNHDA, SQIVND (reference sequence). CDR3 bases: TGTGCCAGTAGCGGGGGCGGGGGGGCAGATACGCAGTATTTT. Amino acid sequence: CASSGGGGADTQYF.

Notes on this clone: One junction end disagrees with the germline gene, perhaps due to a read error. The chain is built from TRBV5-6 and TRBJ2-1; 7 bases are shared with TRBD2. Per the germline V gene, CDR1 is SGHDT and CDR2 is YYEEEE. The CDR3 has 11 residues. CDR3 nucleotides: TGTGCCAGCAGCTTGGCAGCGGGATGGATCTTC. It specifies CASSLAAGWIF.

The V call is TRBV11-2, the J call TRBJ2-2; 7 nucleotides align to TRBD2. The CDR3 is made up of 15 amino acids. Trimming took 3 bases from V and 4 from J; bases not matched to a gene: 5. The germline CDR1 and CDR2 sequences are SGHAT and FQNNGV. CDR3 nucleotide sequence: TGTGCCAGCAGCTTTCGCAGGGAGGGCACCGGGGAGCTGTTTTTT. As protein: CASSFRREGTGELFF.

The CDR3 loop reads CASSQAHRASYTF. CDR3 sequence (DNA): TGTGCCAGCAGCCAGGCCCACAGGGCTAGCTACACCTTC. The chain carries TRBV3-1 (or the pseudogene TRBV3-2) and TRBJ1-2; D might be TRBD1 (6 bases). Germline values: CDR1 LGHDT, CDR2 YNNKEL (reference sequence). The length of the CDR3 is 13 residues. V lost 3 bases and J 9 bases, leaving 14 bases between the germline ends.

This clone turned up a few times. The chain recombines TRBV30 with TRBJ2-2, with D tentatively TRBD1 (6 bases). The germline V and J ends were trimmed by 3 bases and 0 bases, with 8 bases remaining between them. Per the germline V gene, CDR1 is GTSNPN and CDR2 is SVGIG (reference sequence). This CDR3 has 14 amino acids. CDR3 sequence (DNA): TGTGCCTGGAGACAGGGATCGAACACCGGGGAGCTGTTTTTT. This codes for CAWRQGSNTGELFF.